The following is a T cell receptor (beta chain) sequence with its context. A second PCR of about 6 to 11 cycles used a sample-barcoded 5' primer and a J-beta primer mix. TCRdb processed the 5' RACE reads anew with MiXCR; each CDR3 protein has one entry. The repertoire has roughly 570,000 distinct CDR3 sequences, approximately 27% of them found once; the top ten carry around 18%. The CDR3 runs 15 residues. V shed 4 bases and J shed 5 bases, with 18 bases lying between them. The germline CDR1 and CDR2 sequences are SGHDT and YYEEEE. The entry originates in a study of blood T cells in healthy people across ages.

The specimen was blood. The sequence was obtained from a woman between 65 and 79 years old in good health. The V call is TRBV5-6, the J call TRBJ2-5, with D perhaps matching TRBD2 (5 bases). CDR3 sequence: CASSRGRRFGETQYF. CDR3 bases: TGTGCCAGCAGCCGGGGAAGGCGCTTTGGGGAGACCCAGTACTTC.